These 21 T cell receptor beta chains came from one sample sequenced in a study of control samples from healthy donors and cancer patients. Only in-frame clones appear in the TCRdb table, and some are missing; sequencing was by immunoSEQ multiplex PCR. Of about 78,000 clones in the sample, 85% to 90% were seen once. The sample consisted of blood. All receptors come from a woman aged 60 to 75 in good health.

This clone was picked up one time. The chain is built from TRBV19 and TRBJ2-6, with no clear D. The CDR3 sequence is 17 residues long. Between the trimmed V and J ends, which lost 0 bases and 0 bases, there was a span of 9 bases. Germline CDR1 reads LNHDA; CDR2 reads SQIVND (reference sequence). In nucleotides, the CDR3 is TGTGCCAGTAGTATAGACTACCTCGGCTCTGGGGCCAACGTCCTGACTTTC. Translated: CASSIDYLGSGANVLTF.

The chain is built from TRBV28 and TRBJ2-5; D may be TRBD2 (5 bases). In germline, CDR1 is MDHEN, CDR2 SYDVKM. V was clipped by 4 bases and J by 5 bases, with 14 bases between them. The CDR3 consists of 14 residues. CDR3 sequence: CASSWRTGGETQYF. CDR3 coding DNA: TGTGCCAGCAGTTGGAGGACCGGCGGGGAGACCCAGTACTTC.

The chain couples TRBV5-4 to TRBJ1-1; the D is unclear. The CDR3 runs to 14 residues. Germline-derived CDR1 and CDR2 are SGHNT and YYREEE (reference sequence). Trimming shortened V by 7 bases and J by 4 bases, and 17 bases separated the two germline ends. CDR3 in DNA: TGTGCCAGCTCTCAAACTACCGTCCTCACTGAAGCTTTCTTT. It specifies CASSQTTVLTEAFF.

The chain carries TRBV4-1 and TRBJ1-2; no clear D. The CDR3 runs 15 residues. Germline V lookup: CDR1 MGHRA, CDR2 YSYEKL. Deletions cut 0 bases from V and 3 bases from J, with 11 bases between. CDR3 loop: CASSQDSRTHYGYTF. The CDR3 nucleotides are TGCGCCAGCAGCCAAGATTCCAGGACGCACTATGGCTACACCTTC.

This chain uses TRBV30 with TRBJ1-2; D perhaps matches TRBD1 (6 bases). Between the trimmed V and J ends, which lost 0 bases and 7 bases, there was a span of 18 bases. CDR1 GTSNPN and CDR2 SVGIG come from the germline V gene (reference sequence). The CDR3 length is 15 residues. This chain's CDR3 is CAWSVHPWGRAGYTF. The CDR3, as DNA: TGTGCCTGGAGTGTACATCCGTGGGGGCGAGCTGGCTACACCTTC.

The chain joins TRBV15 to TRBJ1-5, with a possible D match to TRBD1 (6 bases). This CDR3 spans 17 amino acids. CDR1 is LNHNV and CDR2 is YYDKDF in the germline V gene (reference sequence). The V gene lost 3 bases and the J gene lost 0 bases, with 15 bases spanning the gap. The CDR3 coding sequence is TGTGCCACCAGCAGGGGGGCGGCAGTCTATAGCAATCAGCCCCAGCATTTT. Amino acid sequence: CATSRGAAVYSNQPQHF.

The V call is TRBV6-5, the J call TRBJ1-1, with D uncertain. Germline V CDR1 and CDR2: MNHEY, SVGAGI. V was cut by 8 bases and J by 2 bases, with 18 bases left in between. The CDR3 covers 15 residues. CDR3 bases: TGTGCCAGCCCTAGAAGTGGCGGCGGAAACACTGAAGCTTTCTTT. Amino acids: CASPRSGGGNTEAFF.

The table lists this clone with a few counts. The same CDR3 arises from other DNA sequences in this sample as well. The V gene is TRBV19, the J gene TRBJ1-5; D may be TRBD1 (5 bases). CDR3 length equals 14 residues. The V end lost 1 base, the J end lost 2 bases, and 6 bases lay between the germline ends. CDR1 and CDR2 (germline): LNHDA, SQIVND (reference sequence). CDR3 DNA sequence: TGTGCCAGTAGTATAGTCAGGGGCAATCAGCCCCAGCATTTT. This translates into CASSIVRGNQPQHF.

This chain uses TRBV28 with TRBJ1-1; TRBD1 aligns across 11 bases. This CDR3 is built from 15 residues. With V trimmed by 8 bases and J by 6 bases, 11 bases remained unmatched. CDR1 is MDHEN and CDR2 is SYDVKM in the germline V gene. The CDR3 protein is CASCALGQGASEAFF. The CDR3 nucleotides are TGTGCCAGCTGTGCACTCGGACAGGGGGCGTCTGAAGCTTTCTTT.

This clone has more than one count but fewer than ten. The rearrangement links TRBV19 to TRBJ1-2, with D unresolved. The length of the CDR3 is 13 residues. V shed 3 bases and J shed 1 base, with 6 bases lying between them. Looked up from germline, CDR1 is LNHDA and CDR2 is SQIVND (reference sequence). The CDR3, as DNA: TGTGCCAGTAGTATTGAGATTAACTATGGCTACACCTTC. This sequence encodes CASSIEINYGYTF.

This chain connects TRBV7-2 to TRBJ1-1; D might be TRBD1 (5 bases). Trimming removed 0 bases at V and 0 bases at J, with 14 bases between. The germline gives CDR1 SGHTA, CDR2 FQGNSA. This CDR3 region has 17 residues. The CDR3 bases are TGTGCCAGCAGCTTAGCGTCGGGGCTTACCATGAACACTGAAGCTTTCTTT. Protein: CASSLASGLTMNTEAFF.

The genes are TRBV20-1 and TRBJ1-5, with D uncertain. This CDR3 comprises 14 residues. Germline assignment: CDR1 DFQATT and CDR2 SNEGSKA (reference sequence). V was trimmed by 4 bases and J by 0 bases, leaving 10 bases between them. CDR3 amino acids: CSAIDPYSNQPQHF. The CDR3 DNA sequence: TGCAGTGCTATTGACCCCTATAGCAATCAGCCCCAGCATTTT.

This clone turned up a few times. The chain couples TRBV5-4 to TRBJ1-6; possible D gene TRBD1, 5 bases. Germline V gives CDR1 SGHNT, CDR2 YYREEE (reference sequence). The CDR3 is 14 residues long. The germline V and J ends were trimmed by 4 bases and 10 bases, with 15 bases remaining between them. Written as DNA, the CDR3 is TGTGCCAGCAGCGCCCAGGGAGAGGGATCACCCCTCCACTTT. Residues: CASSAQGEGSPLHF.

The chain carries TRBV11-1 and TRBJ2-2; D remains unclear. Trimming removed 4 bases from V and 6 bases from J, with 9 bases in between. CDR3 length equals 13 residues. CDR1 is SGHAT and CDR2 is FQDESV in the germline V gene (reference sequence). DNA for the CDR3: TGTGCCAGCAGCTCGGTGGGGTCCGGGGAGCTGTTTTTT. Amino acid sequence: CASSSVGSGELFF.

The V and J genes are TRBV29-1 and TRBJ2-1; 14 nucleotides line up with TRBD2. Germline V gene sequence: CDR1 SQVTM, CDR2 ANQGSEA. V gave up 7 bases and J gave up 0 bases; unmatched junction bases: 11. The CDR3 extends over 18 amino acids. The CDR3 sequence is CSARTSGGSLSSYNEQFF. Written as DNA, the CDR3 is TGCAGCGCAAGGACTAGCGGGGGGTCGTTAAGCTCCTACAATGAGCAGTTCTTC.

The rearrangement links TRBV14 to TRBJ2-1; 11 bases align to TRBD2. With V trimmed by 4 bases and J by 7 bases, 12 bases remained unmatched. CDR3 length equals 17 residues. The germline V gene has CDR1 SGHDN and CDR2 FVKESK. The CDR3 nucleotides are TGTGCCAGCAGCCTTAGGCGGCTAGCGGGAGGACATAATGAGCAGTTCTTC. As protein: CASSLRRLAGGHNEQFF.

The chain is built from TRBV14 and TRBJ2-1, with D perhaps matching TRBD2 (6 bases). Germline values: CDR1 SGHDN, CDR2 FVKESK. The CDR3 covers 16 residues. Trimming left V 4 bases short and J 3 bases short, with 16 bases between. The CDR3 DNA is TGTGCCAGCAGCCTGCGTATAAATAGCGGCTACAATGAGCAGTTCTTC. Translating it yields CASSLRINSGYNEQFF.

The rearrangement links TRBV19 to TRBJ2-7; unclear D gene. This CDR3 contains 14 residues. Germline V gene data show CDR1 as LNHDA and CDR2 as SQIVND (reference sequence). The V end lost 4 bases, the J end lost 0 bases, and 10 bases lay between the germline ends. CDR3 in amino acids: CASSRTHSSYEQYF. The CDR3, as DNA: TGTGCCAGTAGTAGGACCCATAGCTCCTACGAGCAGTACTTC.

The V and J genes are TRBV2 and TRBJ1-1; a possible D gene is TRBD1 (5 bases). CDR1 is SNHLY, CDR2 FYNNEI, per germline. The CDR3 is 15 residues long. With 3 bases removed from V and 4 bases from J, the gap between germline ends came to 15 bases. CDR3 in amino acids: CASSDREGGGTEAFF. As DNA, the CDR3 is TGTGCCAGCAGTGATCGGGAGGGCGGGGGCACTGAAGCTTTCTTT.

This rearrangement joins TRBV5-1 to TRBJ2-5, with D possibly being TRBD1 (5 bases). The CDR3 sequence is 14 residues long. V lost 0 bases to trimming and J lost 4 bases, with 10 bases between them. Germline V gene lookup returns CDR1 SGHRS and CDR2 YFSETQ. The chain's CDR3 is CASSLVGAGETQYF. The CDR3 DNA is TGCGCCAGCAGCTTGGTTGGGGCTGGAGAGACCCAGTACTTC. Full variable domain (rest looked up from reference TRBV5-1 and TRBJ2-5): KAGVTQTPRYLIKTRGQQVTLSCSPISGHRSVSWYQQTPGQGLQFLFEYFSETQRNKGNFPGRFSGRQFSNSRSEMNVSTLELGDSALYLCASSLVGAGETQYFGPGTRLLVL.

This clone was seen only once. This chain uses TRBV9 with TRBJ2-4; 7 nucleotides agree with TRBD2. This CDR3 comprises 15 residues. V lost 0 bases to trimming and J lost 3 bases; unmatched junction nucleotides: 3. The V gene's germline CDR1 is SGDLS and CDR2 YYNGEE. The CDR3 region has the DNA TGTGCCAGCAGCGTAGCGGCGGGGGACAAAAACATTCAGTACTTC. Its translation: CASSVAAGDKNIQYF. The full variable domain, with the rest looked up from reference TRBV9 and TRBJ2-4, is DSGVTQTPKHLITATGQRVTLRCSPRSGDLSVYWYQQSLDQGLQFLIQYYNGEERAKGNILERFSAQQFPDLHSELNLSSLELGDSALYFCASSVAAGDKNIQYFGAGTRLSVL.